Detailed here is one T cell receptor (beta chain). Its specificity is not known. The data derive from a study of cytotoxic CD8 clonotypes in ibrutinib-treated CLL. Study-wide results and limits: Patients had baseline clonality above age-matched healthy donors, and this clonality moved with circulating CD8+ T-cell counts. Sampling schedules were unmatched across sustained-remission and progressing patients.

From germline, CDR1 is MDHEN and CDR2 SYDVKM. This CDR3 is 13 amino acids long. V shed 6 bases and J shed 7 bases, with 13 bases lying between them. Measured with immunoSEQ multiplex PCR; TCRdb has only the in-frame clones, and not every one. The top ten hold roughly 13% of the sample, which has 130,000 to 150,000 clones, approximately 80% seen once. The TCR sequence derives from a human donor with chronic lymphocytic leukemia. V gene TRBV28 combines with J gene TRBJ2-1, with D possibly being TRBD1 or TRBD2 (5 bases each). The source was PBMCs, collected after 12 months of ibrutinib treatment. In nucleotides, the CDR3 is TGTGCCAGCAGCCGGCCGGGACGGAATGAGCAGTTCTTC. This encodes CASSRPGRNEQFF.